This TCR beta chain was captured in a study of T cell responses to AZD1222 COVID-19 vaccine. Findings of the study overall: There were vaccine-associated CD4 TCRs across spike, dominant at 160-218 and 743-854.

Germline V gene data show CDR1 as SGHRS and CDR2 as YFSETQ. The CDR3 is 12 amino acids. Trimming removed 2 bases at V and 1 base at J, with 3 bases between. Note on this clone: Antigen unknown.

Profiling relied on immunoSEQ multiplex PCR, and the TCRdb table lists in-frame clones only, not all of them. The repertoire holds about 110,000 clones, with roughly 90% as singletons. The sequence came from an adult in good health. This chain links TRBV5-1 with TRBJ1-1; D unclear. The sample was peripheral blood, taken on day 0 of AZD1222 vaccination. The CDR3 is CASSFENTEAFF. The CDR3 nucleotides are TGCGCCAGCAGCTTCGAGAACACTGAAGCTTTCTTT. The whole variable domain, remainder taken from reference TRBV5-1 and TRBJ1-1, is KAGVTQTPRYLIKTRGQQVTLSCSPISGHRSVSWYQQTPGQGLQFLFEYFSETQRNKGNFPGRFSGRQFSNSRSEMNVSTLELGDSALYLCASSFENTEAFFGQGTRLTVV.